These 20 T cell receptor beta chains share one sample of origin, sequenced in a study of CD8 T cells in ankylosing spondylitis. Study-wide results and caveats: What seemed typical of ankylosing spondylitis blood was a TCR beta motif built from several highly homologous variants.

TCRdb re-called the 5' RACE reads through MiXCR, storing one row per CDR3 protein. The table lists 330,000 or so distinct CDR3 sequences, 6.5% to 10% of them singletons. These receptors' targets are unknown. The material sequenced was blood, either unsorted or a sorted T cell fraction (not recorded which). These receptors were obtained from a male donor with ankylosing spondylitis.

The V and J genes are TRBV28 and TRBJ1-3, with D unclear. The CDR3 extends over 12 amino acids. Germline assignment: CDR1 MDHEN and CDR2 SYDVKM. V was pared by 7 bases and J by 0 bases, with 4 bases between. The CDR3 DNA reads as TGTGCCAGCATGGTCTCTGGAAACACCATATATTTT. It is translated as CASMVSGNTIYF.

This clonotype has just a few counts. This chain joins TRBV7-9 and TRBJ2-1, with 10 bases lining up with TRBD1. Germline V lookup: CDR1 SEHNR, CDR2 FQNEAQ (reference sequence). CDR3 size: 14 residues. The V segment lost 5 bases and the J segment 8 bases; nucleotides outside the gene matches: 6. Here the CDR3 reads CASSTGQGLYEQFF. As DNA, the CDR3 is TGTGCCAGCAGCACGGGACAGGGGTTGTATGAGCAGTTCTTC.

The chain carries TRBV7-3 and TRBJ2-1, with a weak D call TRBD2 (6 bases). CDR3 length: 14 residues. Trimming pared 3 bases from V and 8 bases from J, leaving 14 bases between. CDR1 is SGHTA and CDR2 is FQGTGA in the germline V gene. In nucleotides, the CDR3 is TGTGCCAGCAGCTTGGCCGGGAGTGGCTATGAGCAGTTCTTC. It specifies CASSLAGSGYEQFF.

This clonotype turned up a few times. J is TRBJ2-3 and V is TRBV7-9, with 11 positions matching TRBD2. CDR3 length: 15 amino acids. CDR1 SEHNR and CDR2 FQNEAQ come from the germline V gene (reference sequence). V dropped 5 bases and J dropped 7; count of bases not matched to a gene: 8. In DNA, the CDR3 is TGTGCCAGCAGCCCCAGACTAGCGGGATGGAATACGCAGTATTTT. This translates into CASSPRLAGWNTQYF.

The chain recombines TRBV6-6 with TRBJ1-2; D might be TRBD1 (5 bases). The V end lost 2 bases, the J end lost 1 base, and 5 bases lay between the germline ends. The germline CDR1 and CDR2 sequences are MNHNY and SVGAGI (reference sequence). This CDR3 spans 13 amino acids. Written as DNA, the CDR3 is TGTGCCAGCAGTTACGACAGTAACTATGGCTACACCTTC. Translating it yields CASSYDSNYGYTF.

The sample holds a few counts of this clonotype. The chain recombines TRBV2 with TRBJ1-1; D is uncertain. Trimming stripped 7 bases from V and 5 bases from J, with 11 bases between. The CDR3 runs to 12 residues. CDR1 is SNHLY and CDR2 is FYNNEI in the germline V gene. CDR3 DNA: TGTGCCAGCAACGTGCGGCGGACTGAAGCTTTCTTT. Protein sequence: CASNVRRTEAFF.

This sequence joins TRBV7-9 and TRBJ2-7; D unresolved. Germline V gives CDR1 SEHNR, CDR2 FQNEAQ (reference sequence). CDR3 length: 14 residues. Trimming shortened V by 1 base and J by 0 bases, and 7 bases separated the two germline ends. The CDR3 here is CASSLEPSSYEQYF. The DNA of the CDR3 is TGTGCCAGCAGCTTAGAGCCAAGCTCCTACGAGCAGTACTTC.

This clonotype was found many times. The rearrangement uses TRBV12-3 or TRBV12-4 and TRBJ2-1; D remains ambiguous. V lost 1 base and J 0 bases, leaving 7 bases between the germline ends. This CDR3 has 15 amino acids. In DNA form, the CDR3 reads TGTGCCAGCAGTTTAGATCCGGGCTCCTACAATGAGCAGTTCTTC. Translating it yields CASSLDPGSYNEQFF.

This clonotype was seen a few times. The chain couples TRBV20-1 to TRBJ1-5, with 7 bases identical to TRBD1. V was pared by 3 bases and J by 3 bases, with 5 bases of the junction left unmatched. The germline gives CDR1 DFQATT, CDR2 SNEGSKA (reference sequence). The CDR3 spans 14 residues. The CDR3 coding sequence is TGCAGTGCTAGGGGGGGACAGCTCAATCAGCCCCAGCATTTT. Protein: CSARGGQLNQPQHF.

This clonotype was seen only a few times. The CDR3 loop is CASSDSGGLRHEAFF. CDR3 sequence (DNA): TGTGCCAGCAGTGATTCCGGGGGATTAAGGCATGAAGCTTTCTTT. The V and J genes are TRBV28 and TRBJ1-1, with D perhaps matching TRBD1 (5 bases). The length of the CDR3 is 15 residues. Germline V gene lookup returns CDR1 MDHEN and CDR2 SYDVKM. V lost 5 bases to trimming and J lost 7 bases, with 20 bases between them. The full variable domain, rest sourced from reference TRBV28 and TRBJ1-1, is DVKVTQSSRYLVKRTGEKVFLECVQDMDHENMFWYRQDPGLGLRLIYFSYDVKMKEKGDIPEGYSVSREKKERFSLILESASTNQTSMYLCASSDSGGLRHEAFFGQGTRLTVV.

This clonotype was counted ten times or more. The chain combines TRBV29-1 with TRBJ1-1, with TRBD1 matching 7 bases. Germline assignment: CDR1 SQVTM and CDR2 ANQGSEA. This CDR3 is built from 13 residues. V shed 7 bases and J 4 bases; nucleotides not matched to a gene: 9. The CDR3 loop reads CSGDRVVGTEAFF. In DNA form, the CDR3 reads TGCAGCGGAGACAGGGTTGTTGGCACTGAAGCTTTCTTT.

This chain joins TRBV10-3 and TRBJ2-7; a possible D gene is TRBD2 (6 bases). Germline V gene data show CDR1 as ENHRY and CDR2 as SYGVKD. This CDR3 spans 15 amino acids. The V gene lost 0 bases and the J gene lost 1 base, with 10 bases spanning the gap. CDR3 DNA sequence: TGTGCCATCAGTGAGTCTGGGCGGGGATCCTACGAGCAGTACTTC. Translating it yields CAISESGRGSYEQYF.

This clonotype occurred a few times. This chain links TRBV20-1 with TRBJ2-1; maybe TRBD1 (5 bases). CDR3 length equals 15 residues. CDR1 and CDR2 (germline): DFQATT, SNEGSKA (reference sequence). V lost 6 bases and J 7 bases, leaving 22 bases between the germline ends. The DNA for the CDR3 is TGCAGTGCCCAGACCCAGGGCCCCCGCACAAATGAGCAGTTCTTC. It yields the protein CSAQTQGPRTNEQFF.

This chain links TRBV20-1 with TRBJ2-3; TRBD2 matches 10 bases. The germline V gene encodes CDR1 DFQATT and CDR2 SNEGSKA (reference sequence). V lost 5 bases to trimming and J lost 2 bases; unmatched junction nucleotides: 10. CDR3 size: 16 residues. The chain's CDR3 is CSAPSSGRPYTDTQYF. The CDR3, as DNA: TGCAGTGCTCCATCTAGCGGGAGACCATACACAGATACGCAGTATTTT.

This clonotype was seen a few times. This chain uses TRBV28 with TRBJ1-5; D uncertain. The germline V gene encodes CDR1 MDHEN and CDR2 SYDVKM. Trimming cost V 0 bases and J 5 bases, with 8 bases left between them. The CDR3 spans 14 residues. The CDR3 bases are TGTGCCAGCAGTTTATGGGAACCACATCAGCCCCAGCATTTT. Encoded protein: CASSLWEPHQPQHF.

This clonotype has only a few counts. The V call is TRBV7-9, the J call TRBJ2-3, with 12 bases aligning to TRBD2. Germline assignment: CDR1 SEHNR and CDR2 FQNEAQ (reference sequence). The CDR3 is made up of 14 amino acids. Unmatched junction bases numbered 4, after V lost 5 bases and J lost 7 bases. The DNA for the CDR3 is TGTGCCAGCAGCAGGACTAGCGGGACGTATACGCAGTATTTT. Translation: CASSRTSGTYTQYF.

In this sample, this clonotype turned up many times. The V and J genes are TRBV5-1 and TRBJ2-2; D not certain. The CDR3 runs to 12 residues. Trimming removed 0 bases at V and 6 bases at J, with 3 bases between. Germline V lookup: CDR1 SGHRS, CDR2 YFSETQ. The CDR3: CASSLVPGELFF. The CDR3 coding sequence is TGCGCCAGCAGCTTGGTCCCCGGGGAGCTGTTTTTT.

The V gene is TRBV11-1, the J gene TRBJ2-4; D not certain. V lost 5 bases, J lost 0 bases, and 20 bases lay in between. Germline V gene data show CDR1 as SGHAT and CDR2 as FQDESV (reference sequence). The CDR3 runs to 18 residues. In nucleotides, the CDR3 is TGTGCCAGCAGCCCAGACCGGCCCTGGGCAGGAGCCAAAAACATTCAGTACTTC. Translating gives CASSPDRPWAGAKNIQYF.

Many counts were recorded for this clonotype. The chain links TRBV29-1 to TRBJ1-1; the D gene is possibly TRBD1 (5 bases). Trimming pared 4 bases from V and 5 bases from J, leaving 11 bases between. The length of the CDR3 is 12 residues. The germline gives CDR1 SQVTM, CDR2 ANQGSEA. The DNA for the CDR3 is TGCAGCGTTGCCCTGAGGGGTACTGAAGCTTTCTTT. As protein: CSVALRGTEAFF.

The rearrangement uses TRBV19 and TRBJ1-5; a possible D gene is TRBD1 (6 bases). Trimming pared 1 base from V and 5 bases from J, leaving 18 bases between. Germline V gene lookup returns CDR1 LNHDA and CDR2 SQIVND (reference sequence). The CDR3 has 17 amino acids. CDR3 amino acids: CASSIAQGYGVDQPQHF. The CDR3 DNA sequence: TGTGCCAGTAGTATAGCTCAGGGGTATGGCGTGGATCAGCCCCAGCATTTT.